Each of the 14 T cell receptor beta chains below was sequenced from the same sample in a study of blood T cells in healthy people across ages. A sample-barcoded 5' primer and a J-beta primer mix were used in a second PCR of roughly 7 to 12 cycles. Via MiXCR, TCRdb re-called the 5' RACE reads, giving one row per CDR3 protein. The sample consists of some 1,500,000 distinct CDR3 sequences, 40% to 45% of them appearing once. Sequencing used blood. The receptor set was obtained from a woman in her late teens or twenties in good health.

The V call is TRBV20-1, the J call TRBJ2-3; 15 bases map to TRBD2. This CDR3 contains 17 residues. Germline loops: CDR1 DFQATT, CDR2 SNEGSKA (reference sequence). The ends lost 1 base at V and 5 bases at J; junction bases unmatched: 7. The CDR3 here is CSARVRTSGRVEDTQYF. CDR3 in DNA: TGCAGTGCTAGAGTACGGACTAGCGGGAGGGTTGAAGATACGCAGTATTTT.

The genes are TRBV11-3 and TRBJ2-7, with 12 positions matching TRBD2. The J call is doubtful: the DNA matches TRBJ2-5 better. Germline-derived CDR1 and CDR2 are SGHNT and YENEEA. The CDR3 spans 18 residues. The CDR3 loop is CASSSGRLAGAVEETQYF. The CDR3 region has the DNA TGTGCCAGCAGCTCTGGAAGACTAGCGGGAGCTGTAGAAGAGACCCAGTACTTC.

This clonotype was seen only once. The rearrangement uses TRBV29-1 and TRBJ2-5; 9 nucleotides agree with TRBD1. V was clipped by 4 bases and J by 3 bases; unmatched bases: 9. CDR1 and CDR2 from the germline V gene are SQVTM and ANQGSEA. The CDR3 consists of 15 residues. CDR3 region: CSVGSVTGGEETQYF. In DNA, the CDR3 is TGCAGCGTTGGGTCCGTCACAGGGGGCGAAGAGACCCAGTACTTC.

CDR3 nucleotides: TGTGCCAGCAGTATGTCCGGGACTATCACCGGGGAGCTGTTTTTT. The encoded protein is CASSMSGTITGELFF. This chain connects TRBV7-2 to TRBJ2-2; 7 bases align to TRBD2. CDR3 length: 15 residues. V gave up 6 bases and J gave up 4 bases; unmatched junction bases: 8. Germline V CDR1 and CDR2: SGHTA, FQGNSA.

In this sample, this clonotype turned up many times. In nucleotides, the CDR3 is TGCAGCGTTGAAGATGGCGGGTACGAGCAGTACTTC. It encodes CSVEDGGYEQYF. The V gene is TRBV29-1, the J gene TRBJ2-7; tentative D call: TRBD2 (5 bases). V was clipped by 0 bases and J by 4 bases, with 7 bases between them. Germline CDR1 is SQVTM and CDR2 is ANQGSEA. This CDR3 has 12 residues.

This clonotype was detected only a few times. V and J are TRBV3-1 and TRBJ2-7; D tentatively reads TRBD1 or TRBD2 (6 bases each). This CDR3 region has 13 residues. V shed 6 bases and J shed 7 bases, with 16 bases lying between them. Germline V gene data show CDR1 as LGHDT and CDR2 as YNNKEL (reference sequence). CDR3 in amino acids: CASSRNGGGEQYF. The CDR3 DNA reads TGTGCCAGCAGTCGGAATGGAGGGGGTGAGCAGTACTTC.

A few counts support this clonotype. The rearrangement links TRBV29-1 to TRBJ2-5; D perhaps matches TRBD2 (6 bases). The V gene's germline CDR1 is SQVTM and CDR2 ANQGSEA. The CDR3 runs to 13 residues. Trimming took off 5 bases at V and 5 bases at J, with 15 bases between the two ends. The CDR3 spells CSVSLRRGETQYF. For the CDR3, the DNA is TGCAGCGTTTCCCTCCGCCGGGGGGAGACCCAGTACTTC.

This clonotype was seen many times. The rearrangement uses TRBV10-3 and TRBJ1-5, with D tentatively TRBD1 (6 bases). CDR1 and CDR2 from the germline V gene are ENHRY and SYGVKD. This CDR3 has 13 amino acids. V was cut by 11 bases and J by 4 bases, with 15 bases left in between. The CDR3 sequence is CAVSDSQNQPQHF. The CDR3 bases are TGTGCCGTATCGGACAGCCAAAATCAGCCCCAGCATTTT.

The V and J genes are TRBV5-1 and TRBJ2-3; 8 positions match TRBD2. The germline V gene encodes CDR1 SGHRS and CDR2 YFSETQ. V gave up 4 bases and J gave up 0 bases; unmatched junction bases: 10. The CDR3 is 17 residues long. This chain's CDR3 is CASSAQRGSSSTDTQYF. CDR3 nucleotides: TGCGCCAGCAGCGCTCAGCGGGGGTCGTCTAGCACAGATACGCAGTATTTT.

This sequence joins TRBV5-1 and TRBJ2-4, with 7 positions matching TRBD1. Judging by the DNA end, TRBJ2-7 fits better; the J call may be wrong. CDR1 and CDR2 (germline): SGHRS, YFSETQ. This CDR3 comprises 14 residues. The DNA for the CDR3 is TGCGCCAGCAGCCAGGGACAGTCGGACCCCGAGCAGTACTTC. Its translation: CASSQGQSDPEQYF.

The chain has TRBV29-1 and TRBJ2-3; maybe TRBD2 (5 bases). Trimming left V 6 bases short and J 2 bases short, with 12 bases between. This CDR3 has 13 amino acids. Per the germline V gene, CDR1 is SQVTM and CDR2 is ANQGSEA. The CDR3 DNA reads TGCAGCGTCGAGGGCACCCTCACAGATACGCAGTATTTT. Protein sequence: CSVEGTLTDTQYF.

In this sample, this clonotype turned up many times. The chain is built from TRBV5-1 and TRBJ2-5; the match to TRBD2 covers 7 bases. This CDR3 comprises 15 residues. Germline V lookup: CDR1 SGHRS, CDR2 YFSETQ. V gave up 0 bases and J gave up 5 bases; unmatched junction bases: 7. CDR3 in DNA: TGCGCCAGCAGCTTGGACGGGAGGAATGGGGAGACCCAGTACTTC. It yields the protein CASSLDGRNGETQYF.

The rearrangement uses TRBV20-1 and TRBJ2-3; D gene uncertain. The V end lost 1 base, the J end lost 4 bases, and 12 bases lay between the germline ends. The CDR3 is 14 residues long. Germline V gene data show CDR1 as DFQATT and CDR2 as SNEGSKA (reference sequence). DNA of the CDR3: TGCAGTGCTAGAGTATTCTTAGGGTCAGATACGCAGTATTTT. Translation gives CSARVFLGSDTQYF.

This chain links TRBV6-5 with TRBJ2-7, with TRBD1 identical over 8 bases. The CDR3 consists of 15 residues. The germline V gene encodes CDR1 MNHEY and CDR2 SVGAGI. With 4 bases clipped from V and 1 base from J, the junction kept 6 bases outside the gene matches. Here the CDR3 reads CASSFTQGGSYEQYF. DNA for the CDR3: TGTGCCAGCAGTTTCACACAGGGGGGTTCCTACGAGCAGTACTTC.